The next 22 T cell receptor beta chains were all read from a single sample in a study of shared clonotypes between healthy human individuals. Sequencing used immunoSEQ multiplex PCR; TCRdb keeps in-frame clones, though not all of them. Of 560,000 or so clones listed, 95% to 97% were seen once; the top ten hold roughly 0.12%. Terminally differentiated effector memory CD45RA+ cells were excluded from the naive CD8 cells, which were CD45RO-negative and positively selected for CCR7. Material: naive CD8+ T cells sorted from blood. These receptors all stem from a woman between 25 and 40 years old in good health.

V is TRBV12-5 and J is TRBJ2-1; the D gene is possibly TRBD1 (6 bases). The CDR3 extends over 15 amino acids. V gave up 5 bases and J gave up 1 base, with 12 bases separating them. Germline values: CDR1 LGHNT, CDR2 FRNRAP. The CDR3 spells CASGTTGKSYNEQFF. The CDR3 DNA reads as TGTGCTAGTGGTACTACAGGGAAGTCCTACAATGAGCAGTTCTTC.

This clone was recorded only once. The chain carries TRBV7-6 and TRBJ2-3, with 7 bases aligning to TRBD2. The CDR3 is 16 amino acids. V gave up 5 bases and J gave up 4 bases; unmatched junction bases: 12. Germline V gene lookup returns CDR1 SGHVS and CDR2 FNYEAQ. The CDR3 DNA reads TGTGCCAGCAGCATCCTCGGCGGGAGCGGCCCAGATACGCAGTATTTT. It codes for CASSILGGSGPDTQYF.

This chain uses TRBV7-9 with TRBJ2-5; D might be TRBD2 (6 bases). Per germline, CDR1 SEHNR and CDR2 FQNEAQ (reference sequence). Trimming removed 8 bases from V and 2 bases from J, with 12 bases in between. CDR3 size: 13 residues. Here the CDR3 reads CASQGSGQETQYF. CDR3 in DNA: TGTGCCAGCCAGGGTAGCGGACAAGAGACCCAGTACTTC.

This clone was seen just once. The chain recombines TRBV11-3 with TRBJ2-1; D may be TRBD2 (5 bases). V shed 5 bases and J shed 7 bases, with 9 bases lying between them. Germline V lookup: CDR1 SGHNT, CDR2 YENEEA. This CDR3 spans 12 amino acids. As DNA, the CDR3 is TGTGCCAGCAGCATAAGGGAGAATGAGCAGTTCTTC. Its translation: CASSIRENEQFF.

The gene calls are TRBV6-6 and TRBJ2-7, with D tentatively TRBD1 (6 bases). CDR3 size: 12 residues. Per germline, CDR1 MNHNY and CDR2 SVGAGI (reference sequence). With 5 bases removed from V and 4 bases from J, the gap between germline ends came to 9 bases. The DNA of the CDR3 is TGTGCCAGCAGTGCACAGGGTTACGAGCAGTACTTC. Amino acid sequence: CASSAQGYEQYF.

The chain links TRBV4-1 to TRBJ2-1; D remains unclear. The germline V gene has CDR1 MGHRA and CDR2 YSYEKL. This CDR3 is built from 11 residues. V was trimmed by 3 bases and J by 10 bases, leaving 7 bases between them. CDR3 bases: TGCGCCAGCAGCCAGATAGGAGAGCAGTTCTTC. This encodes CASSQIGEQFF.

This chain connects TRBV2 to TRBJ2-3; the match to TRBD2 covers 10 bases. Germline CDR1 is SNHLY and CDR2 is FYNNEI. V shed 1 base, J shed 4 bases, and the junction held 5 bases outside the gene matches. This CDR3 is 16 amino acids long. DNA of the CDR3: TGTGCCAGCAGTGAAGAGCCTAGCGGGAGAGCAGATACGCAGTATTTT. Its protein product is CASSEEPSGRADTQYF. The complete variable domain, with remaining parts taken from reference TRBV2 and TRBJ2-3, reads EPEVTQTPSHQVTQMGQEVILRCVPISNHLYFYWYRQILGQKVEFLVSFYNNEISEKSEIFDDQFSVERPDGSNFTLKIRSTKLEDSAMYFCASSEEPSGRADTQYFGPGTRLTVL.

This rearrangement joins TRBV11-2 to TRBJ2-2, with TRBD1 identical over 7 bases. The V gene's germline CDR1 is SGHAT and CDR2 FQNNGV. V dropped 6 bases and J dropped 0; count of bases not matched to a gene: 4. This CDR3 has 15 residues. CDR3: CASSLTGSNTGELFF. DNA for the CDR3: TGTGCCAGCAGTCTGACAGGGTCGAACACCGGGGAGCTGTTTTTT.

The V call is TRBV5-1, the J call TRBJ2-5, with 7 positions matching TRBD1. The CDR3 loop spans 14 amino acids. Germline V gene data show CDR1 as SGHRS and CDR2 as YFSETQ. After removal of 3 bases from V and 2 bases from J, the junction contained 4 bases not matched to a gene. CDR3 nucleotide sequence: TGCGCCAGCAGCTCTCCGGACAGGCAAGAGACCCAGTACTTC. Encoded protein: CASSSPDRQETQYF.

CDR3 nucleotide sequence: TGTGCCAGCAGTTCCGGACTAGCGGCCGACTCAGGCAGTACGCAGTATTTT. It encodes CASSSGLAADSGSTQYF. The V and J genes are TRBV7-9 and TRBJ2-3; 10 bases align to TRBD2. Trimming took 6 bases from V and 8 from J; bases not matched to a gene: 17. The V gene's germline CDR1 is SEHNR and CDR2 FQNEAQ (reference sequence). The CDR3 is made up of 17 amino acids.

In the case of this clone: Other DNA sequences of this sample code for an identical CDR3. The rearrangement links TRBV11-2 to TRBJ1-1, with unresolved D. Germline V gene sequence: CDR1 SGHAT, CDR2 FQNNGV. Trimming removed 3 bases from V and 3 bases from J, with 5 bases in between. The CDR3 covers 12 residues. CDR3 in amino acids: CASSLGDTEAFF. CDR3 bases: TGTGCCAGCAGCTTGGGTGACACTGAAGCTTTCTTT.

This chain connects TRBV19 to TRBJ2-7; TRBD1 aligns across 8 bases. CDR3 size: 15 residues. The germline V gene encodes CDR1 LNHDA and CDR2 SQIVND (reference sequence). V lost 3 bases, J lost 2 bases, and 6 bases stayed unmatched. The CDR3 DNA reads as TGTGCCAGTAGTATTGGACAGGGTAGGACCTACGAGCAGTACTTC. It is translated as CASSIGQGRTYEQYF.

The gene calls are TRBV7-9 and TRBJ2-5, with D possibly TRBD2 on 5 matching bases. Per the germline V gene, CDR1 is SEHNR and CDR2 is FQNEAQ (reference sequence). Trimming stripped 5 bases from V and 0 bases from J, with 13 bases between. The CDR3 has 15 amino acids. CDR3 DNA sequence: TGTGCCAGCAGCCTACCAACCGGGAACCAAGAGACCCAGTACTTC. Translated, it gives CASSLPTGNQETQYF. Full variable domain (remainder filled in from reference TRBV7-9 and TRBJ2-5): DTGVSQNPRHKITKRGQNVTFRCDPISEHNRLYWYRQTLGQGPEFLTYFQNEAQLEKSRLLSDRFSAERPKGSFSTLEIQRTEQGDSAMYLCASSLPTGNQETQYFGPGTRLLVL.

V usage is TRBV19 and J usage is TRBJ2-1; 7 bases align to TRBD2. V was pared by 3 bases and J by 4 bases, with 9 bases of the junction left unmatched. CDR3 length: 16 residues. CDR1 is LNHDA and CDR2 is SQIVND in the germline V gene (reference sequence). CDR3 sequence: CASSILRGDLYNEQFF. CDR3 DNA sequence: TGTGCCAGTAGTATTCTTCGGGGGGACCTATACAATGAGCAGTTCTTC.

The chain recombines TRBV6-5 with TRBJ2-3, with D tentatively TRBD1 or TRBD2 (6 bases each). Looked up from germline, CDR1 is MNHEY and CDR2 is SVGAGI. The V end lost 7 bases, the J end lost 2 bases, and 13 bases lay between the germline ends. CDR3 length: 14 residues. The CDR3, as DNA: TGTGCCAGCACCCCCGGGGGCTTCACAGATACGCAGTATTTT. Protein product: CASTPGGFTDTQYF.

The chain couples TRBV6-1 to TRBJ1-5, with 8 bases that match TRBD1. The CDR3 is 14 amino acids. Germline V gives CDR1 MNHNS, CDR2 SASEGT. Trimming took 7 bases from V and 10 from J; bases not matched to a gene: 12. The CDR3 sequence: CASTGDRGPGPQHF. The DNA of the CDR3 is TGTGCCAGCACGGGCGACAGGGGCCCAGGTCCCCAGCATTTT.

The CDR3 region has the DNA TGTGCCAGCAGCTTGGAAGGGACTAACTATGGCTACACCTTC. Translated: CASSLEGTNYGYTF. The gene calls are TRBV5-4 and TRBJ1-2; no firm D call. V lost 0 bases to trimming and J lost 0 bases, with 6 bases between them. Germline loops: CDR1 SGHNT, CDR2 YYREEE (reference sequence). The CDR3 has 14 amino acids.

The J gene is TRBJ2-1, the V gene TRBV2; possible D gene TRBD2, 6 bases. This CDR3 is built from 14 residues. Trimming cost V 11 bases and J 2 bases, with 16 bases left between them. Germline CDR1 SNHLY, CDR2 FYNNEI. CDR3 sequence (DNA): TGTGCCGCCCCGGGAGATCGACCCTACAATGAGCAGTTCTTC. Protein product: CAAPGDRPYNEQFF. The variable domain in full, completed from reference TRBV2 and TRBJ2-1, reads EPEVTQTPSHQVTQMGQEVILRCVPISNHLYFYWYRQILGQKVEFLVSFYNNEISEKSEIFDDQFSVERPDGSNFTLKIRSTKLEDSAMYFCAAPGDRPYNEQFFGPGTRLTVL.

The chain recombines TRBV5-6 with TRBJ2-7; 9 bases match TRBD1. Germline V gene sequence: CDR1 SGHDT, CDR2 YYEEEE. With 4 bases clipped from V and 3 bases from J, the junction kept 20 bases outside the gene matches. There are 19 residues in the CDR3. The CDR3 region is CASSGTGTGTQLGYYEQYF. CDR3 DNA sequence: TGTGCCAGCAGCGGGACCGGGACAGGGACCCAGTTAGGGTACTACGAGCAGTACTTC.

The chain uses TRBV7-9 and TRBJ2-6; D is undetermined. The CDR3 is 14 amino acids. V was clipped by 5 bases and J by 0 bases, with 5 bases between them. From germline, CDR1 is SEHNR and CDR2 FQNEAQ (reference sequence). The chain's CDR3 is CASSPSSGANVLTF. CDR3 in DNA: TGTGCCAGCAGCCCCTCCTCTGGGGCCAACGTCCTGACTTTC.

The chain combines TRBV5-1 with TRBJ2-1, with unresolved D. Germline V gives CDR1 SGHRS, CDR2 YFSETQ. CDR3 size: 14 residues. The ends were cut back, 0 bases at V and 5 bases at J, with 9 bases in the middle. In DNA form, the CDR3 reads TGCGCCAGCAGCTTGGCGGGTCGAAACAATGAGCAGTTCTTC. Protein product: CASSLAGRNNEQFF.

The chain has TRBV28 and TRBJ2-7; TRBD1 is a possible D gene (5 bases). The CDR3 runs to 14 residues. Germline V gene sequence: CDR1 MDHEN, CDR2 SYDVKM. The V end lost 3 bases, the J end lost 4 bases, and 13 bases lay between the germline ends. The CDR3 sequence: CASSFLSRVYEQYF. The CDR3 DNA reads TGTGCCAGCAGTTTTCTGTCCAGGGTATACGAGCAGTACTTC.